These 26 T cell receptor beta chains share one sample of origin, sequenced in a study of regulatory T cells in long-lasting Graves disease. CDR3-region Arm-PCR and iRepertoire HTBI primers produced the TCR beta libraries. TCRdb processed the multiplex PCR reads anew with MiXCR; each CDR3 protein has one entry. Here the sample spans 450,000 or so distinct CDR3 sequences, 20% to 25% being singletons. As to time point: persistent/refractory GD, antithyroid drugs over 5 years with positive TRAb. Isolated PBMC RNA provided the starting material for the TCR library. This material consisted of peripheral blood mononuclear cells (PBMCs), taken when the disease was refractory, from a patient treated with antithyroid drugs. These TCRs come from a female donor with Graves disease.

This clonotype appeared many times. V gene TRBV6-5 combines with J gene TRBJ1-6; possible D gene TRBD1, 6 bases. Trimming left V 2 bases short and J 9 bases short, with 14 bases between. Germline-derived CDR1 and CDR2 are MNHEY and SVGAGI. This CDR3 is 15 amino acids long. This chain's CDR3 is CASSYGGGIGSPLHF. CDR3 nucleotide sequence: TGTGCCAGCAGTTACGGGGGGGGCATTGGTTCACCCCTCCACTTT.

This clonotype was recorded many times. This chain links TRBV14 with TRBJ1-1; D not resolved. The germline V gene encodes CDR1 SGHDN and CDR2 FVKESK. The CDR3 runs 14 residues. The ends were cut back, 4 bases at V and 6 bases at J, with 15 bases in the middle. The CDR3 is CASSRHMPGSEAFF. In DNA form, the CDR3 reads TGTGCCAGCAGCCGTCACATGCCGGGGTCTGAAGCTTTCTTT.

The table lists this clonotype with many counts. In nucleotides, the CDR3 is TGTGCCAGCAGTCCCTCCCTTGGAGACATGGGGGAAAAACTGTTTTTT. It yields the protein CASSPSLGDMGEKLFF. The chain uses TRBV2 and TRBJ1-4; no reliable D call. Germline CDR1 is SNHLY and CDR2 is FYNNEI. V shed 5 bases and J shed 8 bases, with 21 bases lying between them. CDR3 length: 16 residues. The complete variable domain, with remaining parts taken from reference TRBV2 and TRBJ1-4, reads EPEVTQTPSHQVTQMGQEVILRCVPISNHLYFYWYRQILGQKVEFLVSFYNNEISEKSEIFDDQFSVERPDGSNFTLKIRSTKLEDSAMYFCASSPSLGDMGEKLFFGSGTQLSVL.

This clonotype was seen repeatedly, ten times or more. The rearrangement joins TRBV7-2 to TRBJ1-2; the match to TRBD1 covers 9 bases. Germline V gives CDR1 SGHTA, CDR2 FQGNSA. Trimming cost V 5 bases and J 8 bases; bases outside gene matches: 9. The length of the CDR3 is 14 residues. The CDR3 protein is CASSPDRGSLGYTF. In DNA form, the CDR3 reads TGTGCCAGCAGCCCGGACAGGGGATCGCTCGGCTACACCTTC.

This clonotype has a handful of counts. V is TRBV7-9 and J is TRBJ1-4; 7 bases are a match to TRBD1. Germline CDR1 SEHNR, CDR2 FQNEAQ (reference sequence). This CDR3 spans 16 amino acids. Losses at the gene ends were 5 bases for V and 4 bases for J; bases not matched to a gene: 10. CDR3 in DNA: TGTGCCAGCAGCCAACGTCCGGGACAGATTAATGAAAAACTGTTTTTT. Translating it yields CASSQRPGQINEKLFF.

This clonotype was observed many times. This chain links TRBV2 with TRBJ2-7, with D possibly TRBD2 on 6 matching bases. Trimming removed 6 bases at V and 2 bases at J, with 14 bases between. CDR3 size: 14 residues. Germline loops: CDR1 SNHLY, CDR2 FYNNEI. The CDR3, as DNA: TGTGCCAGCAGCACAGCGGGTCCAACCTACGAGCAGTACTTC. As protein: CASSTAGPTYEQYF.

This clonotype was picked up many times. The chain is built from TRBV6-5 and TRBJ1-1, with D uncertain. Deletions cut 1 base from V and 1 base from J, with 4 bases between. Germline values: CDR1 MNHEY, CDR2 SVGAGI. The CDR3 loop spans 13 amino acids. Here the CDR3 reads CASSYLGNTEAFF. CDR3 bases: TGTGCCAGCAGTTACTTAGGGAACACTGAAGCTTTCTTT.

The chain recombines TRBV28 with TRBJ2-2; no definite D call. Germline CDR1 is MDHEN and CDR2 is SYDVKM. Trimming pared 5 bases from V and 5 bases from J, leaving 9 bases between. The CDR3 runs 13 residues. The CDR3 loop is CASSTLMTGELFF. The CDR3 DNA follows: TGTGCCAGCAGTACACTAATGACCGGGGAGCTGTTTTTT. Using reference TRBV28 and TRBJ2-2 for the parts outside the CDR3, the full variable domain is DVKVTQSSRYLVKRTGEKVFLECVQDMDHENMFWYRQDPGLGLRLIYFSYDVKMKEKGDIPEGYSVSREKKERFSLILESASTNQTSMYLCASSTLMTGELFFGEGSRLTVL.

On this clonotype: The DNA is left out, because the CDR3 cannot be placed on it with certainty; the CDR3 is given as TCRdb lists it. The rearrangement joins TRBV19 to TRBJ2-3; the table gives TRBD1 as D, unverified against the DNA. 14 amino acids form the CDR3, both terminal residues included. CDR1 is LNHDA, CDR2 SQIVND, per germline (reference sequence). The CDR3 sequence: CASSSVRGIDTQYF.

A remark on this clonotype: Just one base apart from a much larger clone, this may be a read error. The V gene is TRBV10-3, the J gene TRBJ1-2, with TRBD1 matching 12 bases. Germline CDR1 reads ENHRY; CDR2 reads SYGVKD. The CDR3 extends over 13 amino acids. The CDR3 loop is CAIGEGTGGGYAF. In nucleotides, the CDR3 is TGTGCCATCGGTGAAGGGACAGGGGGCGGCTACGCCTTC.

The V gene is TRBV19, the J gene TRBJ2-7, with D unresolved. Germline V gene data show CDR1 as LNHDA and CDR2 as SQIVND (reference sequence). The CDR3 is 15 residues long. V dropped 5 bases and J dropped 5 bases, with 19 bases sitting between them. The CDR3 sequence: CASSQTRSGGNEQYF. The CDR3 nucleotides are TGTGCCAGTAGTCAGACTCGGTCTGGTGGTAACGAGCAGTACTTC. Full variable domain (missing parts from reference TRBV19 and TRBJ2-7): DGGITQSPKYLFRKEGQNVTLSCEQNLNHDAMYWYRQDPGQGLRLIYYSQIVNDFQKGDIAEGYSVSREKKESFPLTVTSAQKNPTAFYLCASSQTRSGGNEQYFGPGTRLTVT.

Only a few counts were recorded for this clonotype. The chain joins TRBV5-1 to TRBJ2-3; D remains ambiguous. V lost 7 bases to trimming and J lost 0 bases, with 12 bases between them. Germline V gene sequence: CDR1 SGHRS, CDR2 YFSETQ. This CDR3 region has 14 residues. The CDR3 region is CASAVNPSTDTQYF. CDR3 sequence (DNA): TGCGCCAGCGCCGTCAATCCTAGCACAGATACGCAGTATTTT.

This chain links TRBV27 with TRBJ2-3; D remains unclear. Trimming took 0 bases from V and 4 from J, leaving 11 bases between them. The V gene's germline CDR1 is MNHEY and CDR2 SMNVEV (reference sequence). The CDR3 runs 15 residues. CDR3 sequence (DNA): TGTGCCAGCAGTTTATCCCGTTCGTTGTCAGATACGCAGTATTTT. It specifies CASSLSRSLSDTQYF.

The chain recombines TRBV7-9 with TRBJ1-3; D possibly corresponds to TRBD1 (6 bases). The CDR3 spans 15 residues. Trimming left V 2 bases short and J 2 bases short, with 10 bases between. Germline V gene lookup returns CDR1 SEHNR and CDR2 FQNEAQ (reference sequence). The CDR3 loop reads CASSLTQGTGNTIYF. The CDR3 DNA reads as TGTGCCAGCAGCTTAACACAGGGAACTGGAAACACCATATATTTT. Full variable domain (missing parts from reference TRBV7-9 and TRBJ1-3): DTGVSQNPRHKITKRGQNVTFRCDPISEHNRLYWYRQTLGQGPEFLTYFQNEAQLEKSRLLSDRFSAERPKGSFSTLEIQRTEQGDSAMYLCASSLTQGTGNTIYFGEGSWLTVV.

Comments on this clonotype: Since the CDR3 does not end with the conserved phenylalanine or tryptophan, this likely comes from a read error. The chain employs TRBV13 and TRBJ2-7, with 7 bases matching TRBD1. This CDR3 spans 16 amino acids. J gave up 6 bases and V 1 base, and 12 bases lay outside the gene matches. Germline V lookup: CDR1 PRHDT, CDR2 FYEKMQ (reference sequence). The CDR3 protein is CASSLAVGGEAVEQYL. The CDR3 DNA is TGTGCCAGCAGCTTAGCTGTAGGGGGCGAGGCTGTCGAGCAGTACCTC.

This clonotype was recorded many times. CDR3 residues: CASSTRLAESHEQYF. The CDR3 bases are TGTGCCAGCAGCACACGACTAGCGGAAAGCCACGAGCAGTACTTC. The gene calls are TRBV7-9 and TRBJ2-7; 9 bases match TRBD2. The CDR3 is 15 residues long. Germline V gene data show CDR1 as SEHNR and CDR2 as FQNEAQ (reference sequence). Trimming at V came to 5 bases and at J to 5 bases, leaving 10 bases not matched to a gene.

The chain joins TRBV7-2 to TRBJ1-6; the D is unclear. Per the germline V gene, CDR1 is SGHTA and CDR2 is FQGNSA. The length of the CDR3 is 15 residues. Trimming left V 1 base short and J 7 bases short, with 11 bases between. CDR3 region: CASSLESGYNSPLHF. DNA of the CDR3: TGTGCCAGCAGCTTAGAGTCAGGTTACAATTCACCCCTCCACTTT.

The chain is built from TRBV9 and TRBJ1-3; no clear D. Germline V gene data show CDR1 as SGDLS and CDR2 as YYNGEE. Between the trimmed V and J ends, which lost 3 bases and 0 bases, there was a span of 7 bases. The CDR3 contains 14 residues. The CDR3 reads CASSEPSSGNTIYF. DNA for the CDR3: TGTGCCAGCAGCGAGCCTAGCTCTGGAAACACCATATATTTT.

This chain joins TRBV5-5 and TRBJ1-1; D is unclear. Germline lookup yields CDR1 SGHKS and CDR2 YYEKEE (reference sequence). The CDR3 spans 15 residues. V gave up 1 base and J gave up 0 bases, with 10 bases separating them. The CDR3 sequence is CASSLIQTLNTEAFF. CDR3 nucleotides: TGTGCCAGCAGCTTGATTCAGACACTGAACACTGAAGCTTTCTTT.

At least ten counts were recorded for this clonotype. The V call is TRBV6-2 or TRBV6-3, the J call TRBJ1-2; 9 nucleotides line up with TRBD1. CDR3 size: 14 residues. V lost 6 bases to trimming and J lost 4 bases; unmatched junction nucleotides: 6. From germline, CDR1 is MNHEY and CDR2 SVGEGT. CDR3 in DNA: TGTGCCAGCAGCAAACAGGGGGCAGGCTATGGCTACACCTTC. Translation: CASSKQGAGYGYTF.

This clonotype has a count of ten or more. Its ends do not fully match the called genes, so a read error is possible. The chain uses TRBV28 and TRBJ1-2, with unresolved D. Germline V gives CDR1 MDHEN, CDR2 SYDVKM. The CDR3 is 15 amino acids. CDR3 in amino acids: CASSLVAILNYSYTF. The DNA of the CDR3 is TGTGCCAGCAGTTTAGTGGCAATTCTTAACTATAGCTACACCTTC.

In nucleotides, the CDR3 is TGTGCCAGCAACTGGGGACAGGGAGAAGGGTCCCAGCATTTT. Amino acid sequence: CASNWGQGEGSQHF. The J gene is TRBJ1-5, the V gene TRBV6-1; TRBD1 agrees at 9 bases. CDR1 MNHNS and CDR2 SASEGT come from the germline V gene. The CDR3 totals 14 residues. J lost 11 bases, V lost 7 bases, and 12 bases had no gene match.

The V call is TRBV28, the J call TRBJ2-3, with TRBD2 matching over 7 bases. V was clipped by 8 bases and J by 2 bases; unmatched bases: 10. The CDR3 is made up of 15 amino acids. Looked up from germline, CDR1 is MDHEN and CDR2 is SYDVKM. The CDR3 sequence: CASYKGRGFTDTQYF. The CDR3 nucleotides are TGTGCCAGCTATAAGGGGAGGGGTTTCACAGATACGCAGTATTTT.

The chain recombines TRBV30 with TRBJ2-7, with 8 bases that match TRBD1. The CDR3 covers 11 residues. The germline gives CDR1 GTSNPN, CDR2 SVGIG (reference sequence). V trimming: 5 bases; J trimming: 9 bases; junction bases outside the gene matches: 6. This CDR3 reads CAWARTGLQYF. The CDR3 DNA is TGTGCCTGGGCGAGGACAGGGTTGCAGTACTTC.

This clonotype has ten or more counts. V is TRBV2 and J is TRBJ2-7; no definite D call. This CDR3 is built from 14 residues. Trimming took off 5 bases at V and 7 bases at J, with 18 bases between the two ends. CDR1 and CDR2 from the germline V gene are SNHLY and FYNNEI. CDR3 region: CASSPSQDRGEQYF. The CDR3 nucleotides are TGTGCCAGCAGTCCCTCTCAAGACCGAGGTGAGCAGTACTTC. The full variable domain, in which reference TRBV2 and TRBJ2-7 provide the parts outside the CDR3, is EPEVTQTPSHQVTQMGQEVILRCVPISNHLYFYWYRQILGQKVEFLVSFYNNEISEKSEIFDDQFSVERPDGSNFTLKIRSTKLEDSAMYFCASSPSQDRGEQYFGPGTRLTVT.

The chain recombines TRBV5-1 with TRBJ1-1, with 8 bases matching TRBD1. The germline V gene encodes CDR1 SGHRS and CDR2 YFSETQ. The CDR3 length is 17 residues. V shed 0 bases, J shed 3 bases, and the junction held 10 bases outside the gene matches. Here the CDR3 reads CASSLGGGTGGDTEAFF. CDR3 coding DNA: TGCGCCAGCAGCTTGGGAGGAGGGACAGGTGGTGACACTGAAGCTTTCTTT.